This passage covers 12 T cell receptor beta chains from one sample sequenced in a study of control samples from healthy donors and cancer patients. The repertoire was sequenced with immunoSEQ multiplex PCR; TCRdb's copy has only in-frame clones and lacks some. The sample shows 350,000 to 450,000 clones, 90% of them seen only once. What was sequenced was PBMCs. These TCRs come from a man in his forties or fifties with head and neck cancer.

This clone showed up just once. This chain links TRBV14 with TRBJ1-6, with D maybe TRBD1 (5 bases). CDR1 SGHDN and CDR2 FVKESK come from the germline V gene. V lost 1 base and J 7 bases, leaving 11 bases between the germline ends. The CDR3 is 15 amino acids. For the CDR3, the DNA is TGTGCCAGCAGCCAAGTTAGGGGCGGCAATTCACCCCTCCACTTT. It yields the protein CASSQVRGGNSPLHF.

This clone appeared a single time. This chain joins TRBV30 and TRBJ1-2; possibly TRBD1 for D (5 bases). This CDR3 is built from 14 residues. V lost 0 bases, J lost 2 bases, and 10 bases lay in between. Germline CDR1 reads GTSNPN; CDR2 reads SVGIG (reference sequence). For the CDR3, the DNA is TGTGCCTGGAGTGTACCCGGGGGGAACTATGGCTACACCTTC. This encodes CAWSVPGGNYGYTF. The full variable domain, its missing parts supplied by reference TRBV30 and TRBJ1-2, is SQTIHQWPATLVQPVGSPLSLECTVEGTSNPNLYWYRQAAGRGLQLLFYSVGIGQISSEVPQNLSASRPQDRQFILSSKKLLLSDSGFYLCAWSVPGGNYGYTFGSGTRLTVV.

This rearrangement joins TRBV7-2 to TRBJ2-1, with D tentatively TRBD1 (6 bases). Trimming left V 5 bases short and J 8 bases short, with 13 bases between. The V gene's germline CDR1 is SGHTA and CDR2 FQGNSA. The CDR3 covers 13 residues. CDR3 nucleotides: TGTGCCAGCAGCCCCCAGGGGTCGGATGAGCAGTTCTTC. This sequence encodes CASSPQGSDEQFF.

This clone is a singleton in its sample. Mismatch with germline at one junction end may stem from a read error. The chain links TRBV6-1 to TRBJ2-1; possibly TRBD2 for D (5 bases). The CDR3 runs 13 residues. In germline, CDR1 is MNHNS, CDR2 SASEGT. The CDR3 is CAGSEGPYNEQFF. The CDR3 DNA reads TGTGCCGGCAGTGAGGGCCCTTACAATGAGCAGTTCTTC.

V usage is TRBV7-9 and J usage is TRBJ2-1; tentative D call: TRBD2 (6 bases). CDR1 is SEHNR, CDR2 FQNEAQ, per germline (reference sequence). V dropped 5 bases and J dropped 6 bases, with 11 bases sitting between them. This CDR3 has 13 amino acids. CDR3 bases: TGTGCCAGCAGCCGAAGGGACTTCAATGAGCAGTTCTTC. Amino acids: CASSRRDFNEQFF.

The chain combines TRBV10-3 with TRBJ1-1; 8 bases fit TRBD1. The germline gives CDR1 ENHRY, CDR2 SYGVKD. This CDR3 is built from 14 residues. V dropped 6 bases and J dropped 1; count of bases not matched to a gene: 4. CDR3 region: CAIRTGTGNTEAFF. CDR3 nucleotide sequence: TGTGCCATCAGAACCGGGACAGGGAACACTGAAGCTTTCTTT.

The chain employs TRBV28 and TRBJ2-7; 7 nucleotides match TRBD2. V gave up 5 bases and J gave up 0 bases; unmatched junction bases: 4. CDR3 length equals 14 residues. Germline V lookup: CDR1 MDHEN, CDR2 SYDVKM. For the CDR3, the DNA is TGTGCCAGCAGTGCCACTAGCGTCTCCTACGAGCAGTACTTC. Protein product: CASSATSVSYEQYF.

The CDR3 is CATSTMGAGFYNEQFF. In DNA form, the CDR3 reads TGTGCCACCAGCACCATGGGAGCGGGATTCTACAATGAGCAGTTCTTC. V usage is TRBV15 and J usage is TRBJ2-1, with 7 bases lining up with TRBD2. Germline V gives CDR1 LNHNV, CDR2 YYDKDF (reference sequence). The CDR3 has 16 residues. Trimming removed 4 bases from V and 3 bases from J; junction bases left unmatched: 9.

In nucleotides, the CDR3 is TGCAGTGCTAGTACGAGCGGCCCCTACGAGCAGTACTTC. Translation: CSASTSGPYEQYF. The chain recombines TRBV20-1 with TRBJ2-7; D possibly corresponds to TRBD2 (5 bases). V gave up 3 bases and J gave up 2 bases, with 11 bases separating them. Germline loops: CDR1 DFQATT, CDR2 SNEGSKA (reference sequence). The CDR3 has 13 amino acids.

V usage is TRBV19 and J usage is TRBJ2-1; D may correspond to TRBD1 or TRBD2 (5 bases each). Trimming left V 5 bases short and J 4 bases short, with 15 bases between. The germline CDR1 and CDR2 sequences are LNHDA and SQIVND (reference sequence). The CDR3 is 15 residues long. The CDR3 DNA sequence: TGTGCCAGTAGTCGGGACGGAGACTCTTACAATGAGCAGTTCTTC. Its protein product is CASSRDGDSYNEQFF.

With regard to this clone: Different DNA sequences within this sample yield the same CDR3. The V and J genes are TRBV7-2 and TRBJ2-3, with 10 bases aligning to TRBD2. J was trimmed by 2 bases and V by 5 bases; bases with no gene match: 4. This CDR3 has 15 amino acids. Germline values: CDR1 SGHTA, CDR2 FQGNSA. This chain's CDR3 is CASSRTSGSTDTQYF. Written as DNA, the CDR3 is TGTGCCAGCAGCAGGACTAGCGGTTCCACAGATACGCAGTATTTT.

The genes are TRBV6-5 and TRBJ2-6, with D unresolved. V was trimmed by 11 bases and J by 2 bases, leaving 13 bases between them. The CDR3 contains 14 residues. The germline gives CDR1 MNHEY, CDR2 SVGAGI. The CDR3 DNA reads TGTGCCGTTTCTCGAGGTACTGGGGCCAACGTCCTGACTTTC. Encoded protein: CAVSRGTGANVLTF.